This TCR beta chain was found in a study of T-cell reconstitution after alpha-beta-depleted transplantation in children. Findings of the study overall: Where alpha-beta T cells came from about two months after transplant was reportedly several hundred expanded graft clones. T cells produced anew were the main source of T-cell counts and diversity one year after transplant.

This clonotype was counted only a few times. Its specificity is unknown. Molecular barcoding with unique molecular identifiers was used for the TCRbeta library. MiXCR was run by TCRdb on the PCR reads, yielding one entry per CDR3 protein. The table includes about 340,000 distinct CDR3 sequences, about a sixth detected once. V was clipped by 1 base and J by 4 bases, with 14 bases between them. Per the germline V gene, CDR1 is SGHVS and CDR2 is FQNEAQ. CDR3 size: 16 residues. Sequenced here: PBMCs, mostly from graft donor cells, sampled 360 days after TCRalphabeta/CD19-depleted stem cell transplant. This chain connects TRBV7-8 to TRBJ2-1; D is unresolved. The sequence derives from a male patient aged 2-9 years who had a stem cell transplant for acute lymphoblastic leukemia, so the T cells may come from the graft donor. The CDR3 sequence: CASSLEAYSGYNEQFF. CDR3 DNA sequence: TGTGCCAGCAGCTTAGAGGCCTACTCCGGATACAATGAGCAGTTCTTC.